This T cell receptor beta chain appears in the sequencing data of a study of blood T cell dynamics during melanoma immunotherapy (dated by TCRdb to the early 2020s). A note on the overall study: Patients with metastatic melanoma were treated with first-line pembrolizumab or nivolumab plus ipilimumab as standard of care in the United Kingdom. To identify early correlates of response, the study profiled peripheral T cell receptor repertoires in patients with metastatic melanoma before and after one cycle of checkpoint inhibitor therapy. A training cohort was formed from consecutive patients, and a further independent group of patients from the same centre was pooled into an external validation set. Broad study findings and their caveats: The study was unable to establish whether the T cell clones driving the repertoire changes were melanoma-specific or instead reflected general immune activation. The relatively small sample size was acknowledged as potentially limiting generalization of the results. A bifurcated reorganization of the PBMC repertoire at W3, with increased clonality or increased diversity, was observed in patients who later achieved disease control, unlike in progressors.

Every bulk PBMC sample was loaded with the same fixed amount of around 400 ng of DNA. The immunoSEQ TCRb Assay kit was used according to manufacturer instructions to amplify TCR beta CDR3 sequences from genomic DNA. The KAPA Library Quantification Kit for Illumina platforms was used to quantify pooled libraries by qPCR. Sequencing of the pooled libraries was done on an Illumina NextSeq 500, with clustering at about 0.6-1.1 pM. On the study's bioinformatics: TCR data were analyzed with immunoSEQ ANALYZER and the R LymphoSeq package. A rearrangement efficiency score was calculated as productive divided by the sum of productive and non-productive CDR3 sequences. Within each patient, timepoints were compared pairwise for clonality, measured with the Gini coefficient, and for diversity, measured with the Renyi index at alpha=1. Clonal relatedness, based on an edit distance of 3, and repertoire similarity, based on the Bhattacharyya coefficient, were both computed in LymphoSeq. To classify response, a linear discriminant analysis based on week-3 changes in clonality and diversity was built using the R MASS and caret packages. The source is immuneACCESS, and TCRdb retained only in-frame sequences with V and J called. Part of the clones is not carried over; for the studies checked, unresolved V genes explain less than half of this, and the remainder is unexplained. That table is the source of V, J and clone size, and D and trimming were worked out from the DNA. This sample comprises approximately 15,000 clones, approximately 83% of them detected only once. Of the sample, around 8% falls within the top ten clones.

CDR3 length: 15 amino acids, cysteine to phenylalanine. Only CDR3 DNA remains: 45 bases, in frame from the first base. The trim is 5 bases for V and 2 bases for J, with a gap of 16 bases between the germline ends. Looking up the germline V gene yields CDR1 SGHAT and CDR2 FQNNGV. The sample's time point label is to be understood as: pre-treatment baseline. Blood was sampled before treatment (T0) and at week 3 (W3), after the first cycle of checkpoint blockade. Except for two patients with rapid clinical progression, response was assessed 12 weeks after the first infusion by RECIST 1.1; disease control meant complete response, partial response or stable disease. Any patient who had received prior systemic cancer treatment, was on concomitant immunosuppressant therapy or had synchronous other active malignancies was excluded. TCR beta was sequenced in both bulk PBMC and plasma cell-free DNA in order to track circulating cells as well as T cell turnover. Lymphoprep and SepMate tubes were used to isolate PBMC from blood, and red cell lysis was then performed. QIAamp DNA Blood Mini kits were used to extract DNA from PBMC and sorted T cell subsets.

Worth noting for this clone: Its antigen is unknown. The record has no base qualities; no much larger clone is one base away.

The chain employs TRBV11-2 and TRBJ2-7; perhaps TRBD2 is the D gene, with 7 bases matching. The clonotype comes from a human donor with melanoma. The material sequenced was blood, taken from a patient treated with checkpoint blockade. The DNA sequence is given as TGTGCCAGCAGCGTCCTTGGGGGGGGCACCTACGAGCAGTACTTC. Translated, it gives CASSVLGGGTYEQYF.